This passage covers 17 T cell receptor beta chains from one sample sequenced in a study of radiation and T cells in renal cell carcinoma. Described time point: baseline pretreatment blood. Noted treatment: 15 Gy SBRT to primary tumor, nephrectomy 4 weeks later. Only in-frame clones appear in the TCRdb table, and some are missing; sequencing was by immunoSEQ multiplex PCR. The top ten clones hold around 12% of a sample with about 130,000 clones, 70% to 90% of them seen once. The input for sequencing was blood, taken from a patient whose treatment included radiotherapy and nephrectomy. All receptors derive from a woman in her 50s with renal cell carcinoma.

This sequence joins TRBV4-1 and TRBJ1-2; no firm D call. Trimming took 4 bases from V and 7 from J, leaving 13 bases between them. CDR3 length: 13 amino acids. Germline values: CDR1 MGHRA, CDR2 YSYEKL. The CDR3 DNA follows: TGCGCCAGCAGCCTATCGCCCATGCTTGGCTACACCTTC. Protein: CASSLSPMLGYTF.

The chain combines TRBV7-9 with TRBJ1-6, with a tentative D call TRBD1 (6 bases). Deletions cut 5 bases from V and 6 bases from J, with 14 bases between. Germline CDR1 SEHNR, CDR2 FQNEAQ (reference sequence). The CDR3 totals 15 residues. CDR3 amino acids: CASSLRDITNSPLHF. The CDR3, as DNA: TGTGCCAGCAGCCTCCGGGACATCACTAATTCACCCCTCCACTTT.

This clone has a single count. This sequence joins TRBV30 and TRBJ2-7; TRBD2 agrees at 11 bases. This CDR3 is built from 14 residues. Germline values: CDR1 GTSNPN, CDR2 SVGIG (reference sequence). The V and J ends lost 2 bases and 2 bases, in that order; junction bases with no gene match: 2. This CDR3 reads CAWSPLAGAYEQYF. As DNA, the CDR3 is TGTGCCTGGAGTCCACTAGCGGGGGCCTACGAGCAGTACTTC.

The chain carries TRBV5-5 and TRBJ2-3; 10 bases map to TRBD1. Trimming at V came to 3 bases and at J to 0 bases, leaving 4 bases not matched to a gene. Germline V gene lookup returns CDR1 SGHKS and CDR2 YYEKEE (reference sequence). This CDR3 has 16 residues. CDR3: CASSWDRGLSTDTQYF. The DNA for the CDR3 is TGTGCCAGCAGCTGGGACAGGGGCCTTAGCACAGATACGCAGTATTTT. The full variable domain, rest sourced from reference TRBV5-5 and TRBJ2-3, is DAGVTQSPTHLIKTRGQQVTLRCSPISGHKSVSWYQQVLGQGPQFIFQYYEKEERGRGNFPDRFSARQFPNYSSELNVNALLLGDSALYLCASSWDRGLSTDTQYFGPGTRLTVL.

The rearrangement joins TRBV15 to TRBJ2-5, with TRBD2 matching over 11 bases. The CDR3 extends over 17 amino acids. In germline, CDR1 is LNHNV, CDR2 YYDKDF (reference sequence). V lost 4 bases to trimming and J lost 0 bases; unmatched junction nucleotides: 7. In nucleotides, the CDR3 is TGTGCCACCAGCAATCCTAGCGGGGGGCGTAACCAAGAGACCCAGTACTTC. Translated: CATSNPSGGRNQETQYF. Full variable domain (outside the CDR3, taken from reference TRBV15 and TRBJ2-5): DAMVIQNPRYQVTQFGKPVTLSCSQTLNHNVMYWYQQKSSQAPKLLFHYYDKDFNNEADTPDNFQSRRPNTSFCFLDIRSPGLGDTAMYLCATSNPSGGRNQETQYFGPGTRLLVL.

The chain is built from TRBV19 and TRBJ1-2, with D perhaps TRBD1 (6 bases). This CDR3 has 18 residues. V was clipped by 2 bases and J by 1 base, with 20 bases between them. The germline V gene has CDR1 LNHDA and CDR2 SQIVND (reference sequence). The CDR3 here is CASSIWTARLTLNYGYTF. CDR3 sequence (DNA): TGTGCCAGTAGTATATGGACAGCAAGACTTACCCTTAACTATGGCTACACCTTC. The full variable domain, rest sourced from reference TRBV19 and TRBJ1-2, is DGGITQSPKYLFRKEGQNVTLSCEQNLNHDAMYWYRQDPGQGLRLIYYSQIVNDFQKGDIAEGYSVSREKKESFPLTVTSAQKNPTAFYLCASSIWTARLTLNYGYTFGSGTRLTVV.

The chain links TRBV7-9 to TRBJ1-1; 7 nucleotides align to TRBD1. Trimming took 4 bases from V and 12 from J; bases not matched to a gene: 8. CDR1 and CDR2 (germline): SEHNR, FQNEAQ (reference sequence). The CDR3 has 12 amino acids. The DNA of the CDR3 is TGTGCCAGCAGCTCACCGACAGGGAGATCTTTCTTT. Residues: CASSSPTGRSFF. Supplemented by reference TRBV7-9 and TRBJ1-1, the full variable domain reads DTGVSQNPRHKITKRGQNVTFRCDPISEHNRLYWYRQTLGQGPEFLTYFQNEAQLEKSRLLSDRFSAERPKGSFSTLEIQRTEQGDSAMYLCASSSPTGRSFFGQGTRLTVV.

In the case of this clone: At one end, the junction sequence differs from germline, possibly due to a read error. The chain carries TRBV7-7 and TRBJ2-1; 10 nucleotides agree with TRBD2. Germline CDR1 reads SSHAT; CDR2 reads FNYEAQ (reference sequence). The CDR3 has 15 amino acids. The CDR3 here is CASSLEAGGLGEQFF. In DNA, the CDR3 is TGTGCTAGCAGCTTAGAAGCGGGGGGGCTCGGTGAGCAGTTCTTC.

The V call is TRBV19, the J call TRBJ2-1; D might be TRBD1 (5 bases). The germline V gene encodes CDR1 LNHDA and CDR2 SQIVND (reference sequence). Trimming pared 7 bases from V and 11 bases from J, leaving 18 bases between. The CDR3 consists of 13 residues. Here the CDR3 reads CASTPTEFGQQFF. In nucleotides, the CDR3 is TGTGCCAGTACCCCGACAGAATTCGGACAGCAGTTCTTC.

The chain uses TRBV7-2 and TRBJ1-1; D is unresolved. The germline V gene has CDR1 SGHTA and CDR2 FQGNSA. The CDR3 runs to 13 residues. Deletions cut 2 bases from V and 4 bases from J, with 8 bases between. CDR3: CASSLSGVTEAFF. In nucleotides, the CDR3 is TGTGCCAGCAGCTTAAGCGGGGTCACTGAAGCTTTCTTT.

The V call is TRBV11-2, the J call TRBJ2-3, with 7 positions matching TRBD1. The CDR3 length is 15 residues. From germline, CDR1 is SGHAT and CDR2 FQNNGV. Trimming took 1 base from V and 2 from J; bases not matched to a gene: 3. The CDR3 reads CASSLVGTDTDTQYF. The DNA for the CDR3 is TGTGCCAGCAGCTTAGTTGGGACAGACACAGATACGCAGTATTTT.

The chain links TRBV27 to TRBJ1-2, with TRBD1 as a possible D gene (6 bases). The CDR3 is 14 amino acids. Trimming pared 4 bases from V and 4 bases from J, leaving 13 bases between. Germline V gives CDR1 MNHEY, CDR2 SMNVEV (reference sequence). CDR3 protein: CASSSHRDAYGYTF. CDR3 nucleotide sequence: TGTGCCAGCAGTTCTCACAGGGATGCCTATGGCTACACCTTC.

Details on this clone: Germline is not matched at one junction end, which may reflect a read error. The chain has TRBV5-4 and TRBJ1-2; a weak D match, TRBD1 (5 bases). This CDR3 comprises 16 residues. Germline-derived CDR1 and CDR2 are SGHNT and YYREEE (reference sequence). Here the CDR3 DNA reads TGTGCCAGCAACTTGCCGGACCGGGCCAGGGCGGCGGGCTACACCTTC. Protein: CASNLPDRARAAGYTF.

The CDR3 sequence is CAVGRTEETQYF. CDR3 DNA sequence: TGTGCTGTAGGTAGGACAGAGGAGACCCAGTACTTC. V gene TRBV7-2 combines with J gene TRBJ2-5; tentative D call: TRBD1 (6 bases). This CDR3 contains 12 residues. In germline, CDR1 is SGHTA, CDR2 FQGNSA.

The CDR3 bases are TGCGCCAGCAGCCTACCCCGGACAGGGAACTATGGCTACACCTTC. Its protein is CASSLPRTGNYGYTF. The rearrangement links TRBV4-1 to TRBJ1-2, with 8 nucleotides matching TRBD1. This CDR3 contains 15 residues. CDR1 and CDR2 from the germline V gene are MGHRA and YSYEKL. The ends lost 4 bases at V and 2 bases at J; junction bases unmatched: 6.

The gene calls are TRBV7-9 and TRBJ2-7, with D uncertain. V lost 5 bases to trimming and J lost 5 bases, with 16 bases between them. Germline V gene data show CDR1 as SEHNR and CDR2 as FQNEAQ (reference sequence). There are 14 residues in the CDR3. The CDR3 sequence is CASSPPPHGDEQYF. CDR3 in DNA: TGTGCCAGCAGCCCCCCGCCCCACGGAGACGAGCAGTACTTC.

The gene calls are TRBV6-5 and TRBJ1-5; D perhaps matches TRBD1 (6 bases). Trimming cost V 8 bases and J 4 bases, with 9 bases left between them. Germline V gene data show CDR1 as MNHEY and CDR2 as SVGAGI. The CDR3 runs 12 residues. The CDR3 reads CASGTSNQPQHF. The DNA for the CDR3 is TGTGCCAGCGGGACAAGTAATCAGCCCCAGCATTTT.